There are a few counts of the clone carrying this T cell receptor (beta chain). Its cognate antigen is unknown. This sample was included in a study of T cells in localized non-small cell lung cancer. Study-level points and caveats: Those with higher blood T cell density had longer overall survival. Measurement of T cell clonality placed uninvolved adjacent lung highest, above the level in tumor.

Only in-frame clones appear in the TCRdb table, and some are missing; sequencing was by immunoSEQ multiplex PCR. The sample lists 8,200 or so clones; nearly 60% were seen once. This clonotype was sampled from a male donor at least 60 years old with stage I squamous cell lung carcinoma. The material was lymph node tissue, obtained before any cancer treatment.

In DNA form, the CDR3 reads TGTGCCAGCAGTGAAGCGCGTCGAGGTAATAATGAAAAACTGTTTTTT. As protein: CASSEARRGNNEKLFF. The chain links TRBV6-1 to TRBJ1-4; D is ambiguous. In germline, CDR1 is MNHNS, CDR2 SASEGT. V lost 0 bases, J lost 4 bases, and 12 bases lay in between. The CDR3 runs to 16 residues.